This is a list of T cell receptor beta chains from one sample in a study of beta chain features in type 1 diabetes. Here immunoSEQ multiplex PCR was the method, and the copy in TCRdb shows in-frame clones only, minus some. This sample has nearly 700,000 clones, with roughly 13% found just once. The sequencing input was naive CD4+ T cells from blood. The receptor set was obtained from a man between 18 and 35 years old with type 1 diabetes. The CDR3 runs from the conserved cysteine through the conserved F or W. Fields, in order: D gene, V gene, CDR3 length, clone size, J gene, CDR3 protein, CDR3 DNA. The D gene is left open where the match is weak. A row's size may be missing; if present it is once, few, many or a size class.

d_call: NA
v_call: TRBV4-1
cdr3_length: 19
clone_size: few
j_call: TRBJ1-1
cdr3_aa: CASSHREAGRTGHPIEAFF
cdr3_nt: TGCGCCAGCAGCCATCGAGAGGCAGGGCGGACCGGGCACCCGATTGAAGCTTTCTTT

d_call: NA
v_call: TRBV7-3
cdr3_length: 15
clone_size: NA
j_call: TRBJ1-6
cdr3_aa: CASSLDQGWNSPLHF
cdr3_nt: TGTGCCAGCAGCCTTGACCAGGGATGGAATTCACCCCTCCACTTT

d_call: TRBD1
v_call: TRBV7-9
cdr3_length: 14
clone_size: NA
j_call: TRBJ2-7
cdr3_aa: CASSYGTGGYEQYF
cdr3_nt: TGTGCCAGCAGCTACGGGACAGGGGGCTACGAGCAGTACTTC

d_call: NA
v_call: TRBV27
cdr3_length: 14
clone_size: NA
j_call: TRBJ2-3
cdr3_aa: CASSRDPSTDTQYF
cdr3_nt: TGTGCCAGCAGCCGGGATCCTAGCACAGATACGCAGTATTTT

d_call: NA
v_call: TRBV15
cdr3_length: 14
clone_size: NA
j_call: TRBJ1-5
cdr3_aa: CATSRGPSNQPQHF
cdr3_nt: TGTGCCACCAGTAGGGGACCCAGCAATCAGCCCCAGCATTTT

d_call: NA
v_call: TRBV30
cdr3_length: 11
clone_size: few
j_call: TRBJ2-3
cdr3_aa: CAWSGTDTQYF
cdr3_nt: TGTGCCTGGAGTGGTACAGATACGCAGTATTTT

d_call: TRBD1
v_call: TRBV5-1
cdr3_length: 14
clone_size: NA
j_call: TRBJ2-7
cdr3_aa: CASSLDRDVYEQYF
cdr3_nt: TGCGCCAGCAGCCTGGACAGGGACGTCTACGAGCAGTACTTC

d_call: NA
v_call: TRBV4-2
cdr3_length: 15
clone_size: NA
j_call: TRBJ1-2
cdr3_aa: CASSHSGGVDYGYTF
cdr3_nt: TGTGCCAGCAGCCATTCCGGGGGCGTTGACTATGGCTACACCTTC

d_call: TRBD1
v_call: TRBV5-6
cdr3_length: 15
clone_size: few
j_call: TRBJ2-1
cdr3_aa: CASSLGQGVANEQFF
cdr3_nt: TGTGCCAGCAGCTTGGGGCAGGGGGTGGCCAATGAGCAGTTCTTC

d_call: TRBD1
v_call: TRBV13
cdr3_length: 14
clone_size: few
j_call: TRBJ2-7
cdr3_aa: CASSLRTGEYEQYF
cdr3_nt: TGTGCCAGCAGCTTAAGAACAGGGGAGTACGAGCAGTACTTC

d_call: TRBD2
v_call: TRBV5-1
cdr3_length: 19
clone_size: few
j_call: TRBJ2-3
cdr3_aa: CASSLLGLAGGHITDTQYF
cdr3_nt: TGCGCCAGCAGCCTATTAGGACTAGCGGGGGGACACATCACAGATACGCAGTATTTT

d_call: TRBD1
v_call: TRBV25-1
cdr3_length: 15
clone_size: NA
j_call: TRBJ1-6
cdr3_aa: CASTHSGQGNSPLHF
cdr3_nt: TGTGCCAGCACCCACTCGGGACAGGGGAATTCACCCCTCCACTTT

d_call: NA
v_call: TRBV6-5
cdr3_length: 15
clone_size: NA
j_call: TRBJ1-1
cdr3_aa: CASSYGAGTVVGAFF
cdr3_nt: TGTGCCAGCAGTTACGGGGCAGGGACCGTTGTGGGAGCTTTCTTT

d_call: NA
v_call: TRBV6-5
cdr3_length: 13
clone_size: NA
j_call: TRBJ2-3
cdr3_aa: CASAPGTAIVKYF
cdr3_nt: TGTGCCAGCGCTCCCGGGACTGCTATTGTAAAGTATTTT

d_call: TRBD2
v_call: TRBV6-1
cdr3_length: 16
clone_size: few
j_call: TRBJ2-3
cdr3_aa: CASSVEAGASTDTQYF
cdr3_nt: TGTGCCAGCAGTGTGGAAGCGGGGGCCAGCACAGATACGCAGTATTTT

d_call: NA
v_call: TRBV30
cdr3_length: 18
clone_size: NA
j_call: TRBJ1-6
cdr3_aa: CAWSVRLNSKRDNSPLHF
cdr3_nt: TGTGCCTGGAGTGTAAGGCTTAATTCGAAACGGGATAATTCACCCCTCCACTTT

d_call: NA
v_call: TRBV28
cdr3_length: 16
clone_size: NA
j_call: TRBJ2-3
cdr3_aa: CASSSLRTVSTDTQYF
cdr3_nt: TGTGCCAGCAGTTCACTGAGGACAGTGAGCACAGATACGCAGTATTTT

d_call: TRBD1
v_call: TRBV5-4
cdr3_length: 15
clone_size: NA
j_call: TRBJ2-7
cdr3_aa: CASSVGQDSSYEQYF
cdr3_nt: TGTGCCAGCAGCGTTGGACAGGATAGCTCCTACGAGCAGTACTTC

d_call: NA
v_call: TRBV10-3
cdr3_length: 14
clone_size: NA
j_call: TRBJ1-2
cdr3_aa: CAISESNANYGYTF
cdr3_nt: TGTGCCATCAGTGAGTCGAACGCTAACTATGGCTACACCTTC

d_call: TRBD1
v_call: TRBV25-1
cdr3_length: 14
clone_size: few
j_call: TRBJ2-5
cdr3_aa: CASSDRQGRETQYF
cdr3_nt: TGTGCCAGCAGCGATAGACAGGGACGGGAGACCCAGTACTTC

d_call: NA
v_call: TRBV9
cdr3_length: 15
clone_size: NA
j_call: TRBJ1-3
cdr3_aa: CASSVVGDSGNTIYF
cdr3_nt: TGTGCCAGCAGCGTAGTAGGAGACTCTGGAAACACCATATATTTT

d_call: NA
v_call: TRBV7-9
cdr3_length: 16
clone_size: few
j_call: TRBJ2-3
cdr3_aa: CACPAQLGGGTDTQYF
cdr3_nt: TGTGCCTGCCCCGCCCAATTAGGGGGGGGCACAGATACGCAGTATTTT

d_call: NA
v_call: TRBV25-1
cdr3_length: 14
clone_size: few
j_call: TRBJ2-7
cdr3_aa: CASSEYWGLGEQYF
cdr3_nt: TGTGCCAGCAGTGAATATTGGGGCTTGGGCGAGCAGTACTTC

d_call: NA
v_call: TRBV29-1
cdr3_length: 14
clone_size: few
j_call: TRBJ2-7
cdr3_aa: CSVGVTGHIYEQYF
cdr3_nt: TGCAGCGTTGGGGTAACGGGACACATCTACGAGCAGTACTTC

d_call: TRBD1
v_call: TRBV6-6
cdr3_length: 13
clone_size: NA
j_call: TRBJ1-6
cdr3_aa: CASPGQLHSPLHF
cdr3_nt: TGTGCCAGCCCGGGACAGTTACATTCACCCCTCCACTTT

d_call: NA
v_call: TRBV10-1
cdr3_length: 12
clone_size: NA
j_call: TRBJ2-7
cdr3_aa: CASGRGWAEQYF
cdr3_nt: TGCGCCAGCGGGAGAGGCTGGGCCGAGCAGTACTTC

d_call: NA
v_call: TRBV19
cdr3_length: 16
clone_size: NA
j_call: TRBJ1-1
cdr3_aa: CASSVSMGSGNTEAFF
cdr3_nt: TGTGCCAGTAGTGTTTCGATGGGGAGTGGGAACACTGAAGCTTTCTTT

d_call: TRBD1
v_call: TRBV4-1
cdr3_length: 16
clone_size: NA
j_call: TRBJ2-5
cdr3_aa: CASRPPGQAFQETQYF
cdr3_nt: TGCGCCAGCAGGCCCCCCGGACAGGCCTTCCAAGAGACCCAGTACTTC

d_call: TRBD1
v_call: TRBV5-1
cdr3_length: 15
clone_size: NA
j_call: TRBJ2-3
cdr3_aa: CASSLGQGGTDTQYF
cdr3_nt: TGCGCCAGCAGCTTGGGACAGGGCGGCACAGATACGCAGTATTTT

d_call: NA
v_call: TRBV6-5
cdr3_length: 14
clone_size: NA
j_call: TRBJ2-7
cdr3_aa: CASSYEAGSYEQYF
cdr3_nt: TGTGCCAGCAGTTACGAGGCAGGCTCCTACGAGCAGTACTTC

d_call: NA
v_call: TRBV11-2
cdr3_length: 13
clone_size: NA
j_call: TRBJ2-5
cdr3_aa: CASSLGEKETQYF
cdr3_nt: TGTGCCAGCAGCTTGGGCGAGAAAGAGACCCAGTACTTC

d_call: NA
v_call: TRBV27
cdr3_length: 14
clone_size: NA
j_call: TRBJ1-1
cdr3_aa: CASGWAGTNTEAFF
cdr3_nt: TGTGCCAGCGGCTGGGCGGGAACTAACACTGAAGCTTTCTTT

d_call: NA
v_call: TRBV29-1
cdr3_length: 12
clone_size: few
j_call: TRBJ1-2
cdr3_aa: CSVAVGDYGYTF
cdr3_nt: TGCAGCGTTGCGGTGGGGGACTATGGCTACACCTTC

d_call: NA
v_call: TRBV16
cdr3_length: 15
clone_size: NA
j_call: TRBJ2-7
cdr3_aa: CASSQGGILPYEQYF
cdr3_nt: TGTGCCAGCAGCCAGGGGGGTATCTTGCCCTACGAGCAGTACTTC

d_call: NA
v_call: TRBV9
cdr3_length: 15
clone_size: few
j_call: TRBJ1-2
cdr3_aa: CASTGEGQAYYGYTF
cdr3_nt: TGTGCCAGCACCGGGGAAGGGCAGGCCTACTATGGCTACACCTTC

d_call: TRBD1
v_call: TRBV14
cdr3_length: 13
clone_size: few
j_call: TRBJ1-6
cdr3_aa: CASKGQGNSPLHF
cdr3_nt: TGTGCCAGCAAAGGACAGGGAAACTCACCCCTCCACTTT

d_call: NA
v_call: TRBV7-2
cdr3_length: 14
clone_size: NA
j_call: TRBJ1-5
cdr3_aa: CASSLGFEGQPQHF
cdr3_nt: TGTGCCAGCAGCTTAGGGTTCGAGGGTCAGCCCCAGCATTTT

d_call: TRBD1
v_call: TRBV5-6
cdr3_length: 15
clone_size: NA
j_call: TRBJ1-1
cdr3_aa: CASSRRDSMNTEAFF
cdr3_nt: TGTGCCAGCAGCCGCCGGGACAGCATGAACACTGAAGCTTTCTTT

d_call: NA
v_call: TRBV2
cdr3_length: 15
clone_size: few
j_call: TRBJ2-1
cdr3_aa: CASSVARPAYNEQFF
cdr3_nt: TGTGCCAGCAGTGTCGCTAGACCAGCCTACAATGAGCAGTTCTTC

d_call: NA
v_call: TRBV27
cdr3_length: 17
clone_size: NA
j_call: TRBJ1-5
cdr3_aa: CASSPSEGIDSNQPQHF
cdr3_nt: TGTGCCAGCAGTCCATCGGAGGGGATCGATAGCAATCAGCCCCAGCATTTT

d_call: NA
v_call: TRBV9
cdr3_length: 14
clone_size: NA
j_call: TRBJ1-6
cdr3_aa: CASSVEGIHSPLHF
cdr3_nt: TGTGCCAGCAGCGTAGAAGGAATCCATTCACCCCTCCACTTT

d_call: NA
v_call: TRBV6-1
cdr3_length: 14
clone_size: few
j_call: TRBJ1-5
cdr3_aa: CASSGDSLGMSQHF
cdr3_nt: TGTGCCAGCAGTGGGGACTCCTTAGGGATGTCCCAGCATTTT

d_call: NA
v_call: TRBV6-5
cdr3_length: 15
clone_size: few
j_call: TRBJ2-7
cdr3_aa: CASSYTMGPEHEQYF
cdr3_nt: TGTGCCAGCAGTTACACGATGGGACCGGAGCACGAGCAGTACTTC

d_call: TRBD1
v_call: TRBV7-6
cdr3_length: 14
clone_size: few
j_call: TRBJ2-7
cdr3_aa: CASSLTGETYEQYF
cdr3_nt: TGTGCCAGCAGCTTGACAGGGGAGACCTACGAGCAGTACTTC